The present T cell receptor beta chain was sequenced within a study of metastatic and nonmetastatic thyroid tumors. No treatment had been given to any patient before thyroid surgery. This clone ranks as medium-sized. The trim removed 2 bases at V and 6 bases at J, leaving 9 bases unmatched. The CDR3 is 15 amino acids. Using MiXCR, TCRdb reanalyzed the PCR reads. Among approximately 31,000 clones listed, more than 15% were seen once. The sequenced sample was blood. The genes are TRBV12-3 or TRBV12-4 and TRBJ1-2, with TRBD1 matching over 7 bases. The sequence derives from a female donor with papillary thyroid cancer or a benign thyroid nodule (not recorded which). Some clones in this sample may be carry-over from other donors' samples. The CDR3 DNA reads TGTGCCAGCAGTTTACTGACGGACAGGTTGGATGGCTACACCTTC. Translation: CASSLLTDRLDGYTF.